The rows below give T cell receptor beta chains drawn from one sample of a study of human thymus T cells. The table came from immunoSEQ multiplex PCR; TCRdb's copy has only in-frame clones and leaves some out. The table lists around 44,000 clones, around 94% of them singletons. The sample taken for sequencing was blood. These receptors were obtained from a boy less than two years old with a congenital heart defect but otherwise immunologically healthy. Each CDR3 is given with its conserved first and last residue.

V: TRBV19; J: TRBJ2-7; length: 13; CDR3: CASSMRGLYEQYF
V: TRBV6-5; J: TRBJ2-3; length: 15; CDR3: CASSYLGGYTDTQYF
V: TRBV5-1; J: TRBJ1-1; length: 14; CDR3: CASSRGQGPTEAFF
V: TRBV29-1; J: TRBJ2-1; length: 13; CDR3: CSVAGGSYNEQFF
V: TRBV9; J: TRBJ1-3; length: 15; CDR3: CASSIRGQSGNTIYF
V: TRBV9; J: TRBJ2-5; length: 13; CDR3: CASSVGQLETQYF
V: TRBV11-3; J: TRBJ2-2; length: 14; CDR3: CASGGSANTGELFF
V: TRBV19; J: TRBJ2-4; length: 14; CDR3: CASSPGTAKNIQYF
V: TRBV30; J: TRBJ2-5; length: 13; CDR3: CAWSVGSQETQYF
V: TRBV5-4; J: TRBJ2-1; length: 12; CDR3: CASSYRGNEQFF
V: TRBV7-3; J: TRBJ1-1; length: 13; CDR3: CASSADRGTEAFF
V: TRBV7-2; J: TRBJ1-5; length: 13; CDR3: CASSSGGNQPQHF
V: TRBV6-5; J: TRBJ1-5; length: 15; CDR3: CASRLTPTGLQPQHF
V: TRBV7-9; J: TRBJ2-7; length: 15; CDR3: CASSPSYGGTYEQYF
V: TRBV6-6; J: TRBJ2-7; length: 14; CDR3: CASSYGQPLYEQYF
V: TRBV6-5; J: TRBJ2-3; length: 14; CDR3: CASRPRLMTNTQYF
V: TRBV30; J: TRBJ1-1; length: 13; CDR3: CAWSQVRNTEAFF
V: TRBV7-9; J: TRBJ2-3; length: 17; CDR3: CASSLVPSPMRDGTQYF
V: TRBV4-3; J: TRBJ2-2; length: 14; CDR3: CASSYRGAGGELFF
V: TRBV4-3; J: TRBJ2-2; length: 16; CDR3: CASSQGTGSPTGELFF
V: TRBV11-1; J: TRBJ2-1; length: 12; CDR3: CASSTSYNEQFF
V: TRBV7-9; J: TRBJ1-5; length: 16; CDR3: CASSLYGTGGRQPQHF
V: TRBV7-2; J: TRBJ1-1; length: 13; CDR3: CASSRQGNTEAFF
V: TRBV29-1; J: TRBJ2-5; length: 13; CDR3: CSVERTRQETQYF
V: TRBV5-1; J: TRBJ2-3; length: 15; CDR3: CASSLQRGSSDTQYF
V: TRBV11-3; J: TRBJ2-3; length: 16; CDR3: CASSFKLRGLTDTQYF
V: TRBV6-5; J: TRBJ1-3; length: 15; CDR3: CASSYAQSSGNTIYF
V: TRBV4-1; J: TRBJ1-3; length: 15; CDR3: CASSQDRGGGNTIYF
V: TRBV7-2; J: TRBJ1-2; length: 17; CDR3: CASSLGGAKKARGGYTF
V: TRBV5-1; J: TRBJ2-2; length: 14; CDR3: CASSRTGVTGELFF
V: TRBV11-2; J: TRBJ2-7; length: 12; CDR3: CASSSLRYEQYF
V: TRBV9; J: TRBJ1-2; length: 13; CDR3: CASSASSGGGYTF
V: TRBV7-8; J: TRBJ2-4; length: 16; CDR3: CASSLAPGGKENIQYF
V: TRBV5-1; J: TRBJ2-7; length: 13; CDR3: CASSEGNSYEQYF
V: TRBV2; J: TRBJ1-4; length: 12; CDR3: CASGKSGEKLFF
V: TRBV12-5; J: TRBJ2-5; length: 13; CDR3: CASALGRGLRENF
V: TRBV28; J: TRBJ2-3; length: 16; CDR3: CASSLRLAGASDTQYF
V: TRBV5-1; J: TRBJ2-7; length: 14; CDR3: CASSGGGSSYEQYF
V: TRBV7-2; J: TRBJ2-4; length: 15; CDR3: CASSLELIAKNIQYF
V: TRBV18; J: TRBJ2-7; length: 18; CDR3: CASSPPVGTSGGPYEQYF
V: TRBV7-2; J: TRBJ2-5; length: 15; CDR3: CASSGGTSGESTQYF
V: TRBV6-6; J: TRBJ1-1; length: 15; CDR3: CASSYSPGQGTEAFF
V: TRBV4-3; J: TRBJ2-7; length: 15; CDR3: CASSQDWYGLDEQYF
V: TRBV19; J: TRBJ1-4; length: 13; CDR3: CASMRTGNEKLFF
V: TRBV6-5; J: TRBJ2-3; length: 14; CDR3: CASTRGREADTQYF
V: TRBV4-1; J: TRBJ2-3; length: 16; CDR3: CASSLSRETGTDTQYF